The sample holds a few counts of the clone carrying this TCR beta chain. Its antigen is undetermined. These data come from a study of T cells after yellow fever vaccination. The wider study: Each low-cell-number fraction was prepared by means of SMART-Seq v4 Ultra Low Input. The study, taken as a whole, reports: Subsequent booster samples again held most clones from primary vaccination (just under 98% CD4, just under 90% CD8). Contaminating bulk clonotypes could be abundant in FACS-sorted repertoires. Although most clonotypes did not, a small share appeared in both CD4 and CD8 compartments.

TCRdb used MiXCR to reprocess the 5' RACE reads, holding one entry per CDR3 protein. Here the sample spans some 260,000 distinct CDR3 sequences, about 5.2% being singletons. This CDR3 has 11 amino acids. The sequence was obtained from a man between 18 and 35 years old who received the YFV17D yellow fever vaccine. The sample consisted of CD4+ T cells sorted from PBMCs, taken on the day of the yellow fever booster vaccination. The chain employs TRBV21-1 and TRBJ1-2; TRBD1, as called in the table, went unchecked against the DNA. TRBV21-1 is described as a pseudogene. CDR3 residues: CASSTGPGYTF. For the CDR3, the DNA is TGTGCCAGCAGCACAGGCCCCGGCTACACCTTC.